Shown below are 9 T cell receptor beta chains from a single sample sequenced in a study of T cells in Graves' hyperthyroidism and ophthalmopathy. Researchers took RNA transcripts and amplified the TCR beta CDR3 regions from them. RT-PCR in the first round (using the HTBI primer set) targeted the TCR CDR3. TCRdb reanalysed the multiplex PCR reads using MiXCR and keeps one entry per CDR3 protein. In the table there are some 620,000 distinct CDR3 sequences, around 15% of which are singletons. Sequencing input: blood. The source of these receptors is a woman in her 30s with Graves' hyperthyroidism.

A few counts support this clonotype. The CDR3, as DNA: TGTGCCAGTCAGCGGAGAGGCACAGATACGCAGTATTTT. Protein product: CASQRRGTDTQYF. V and J are TRBV19 and TRBJ2-3; D is possibly TRBD2 (5 bases). Germline V gene sequence: CDR1 LNHDA, CDR2 SQIVND (reference sequence). This CDR3 has 13 amino acids. V lost 8 bases to trimming and J lost 1 base, with 10 bases between them.

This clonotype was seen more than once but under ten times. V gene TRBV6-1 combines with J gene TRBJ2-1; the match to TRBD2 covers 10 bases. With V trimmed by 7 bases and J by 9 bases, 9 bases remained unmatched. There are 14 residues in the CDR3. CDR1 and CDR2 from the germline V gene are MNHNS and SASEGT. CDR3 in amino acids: CASTRKREGREQFF. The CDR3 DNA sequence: TGTGCCAGCACCCGGAAGCGGGAGGGCCGTGAGCAGTTCTTC.

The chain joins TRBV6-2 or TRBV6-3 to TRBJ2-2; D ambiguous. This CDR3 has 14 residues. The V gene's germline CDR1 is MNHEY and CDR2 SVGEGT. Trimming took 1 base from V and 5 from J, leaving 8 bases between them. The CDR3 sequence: CASSYWRGTGELFF. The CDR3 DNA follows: TGTGCCAGCAGTTACTGGCGAGGAACCGGGGAGCTGTTTTTT.

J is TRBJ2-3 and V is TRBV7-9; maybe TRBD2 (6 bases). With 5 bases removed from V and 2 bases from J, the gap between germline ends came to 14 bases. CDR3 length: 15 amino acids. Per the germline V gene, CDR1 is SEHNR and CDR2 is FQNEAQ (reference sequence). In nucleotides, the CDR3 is TGTGCCAGCAGCGCTGGCGGGATTTCCACAGATACGCAGTATTTT. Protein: CASSAGGISTDTQYF. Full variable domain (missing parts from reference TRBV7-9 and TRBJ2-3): DTGVSQNPRHKITKRGQNVTFRCDPISEHNRLYWYRQTLGQGPEFLTYFQNEAQLEKSRLLSDRFSAERPKGSFSTLEIQRTEQGDSAMYLCASSAGGISTDTQYFGPGTRLTVL.

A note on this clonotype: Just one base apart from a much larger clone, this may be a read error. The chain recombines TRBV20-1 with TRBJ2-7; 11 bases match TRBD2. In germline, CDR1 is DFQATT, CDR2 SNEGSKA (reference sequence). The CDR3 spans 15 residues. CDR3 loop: CSTRLSGRAWYEQYF. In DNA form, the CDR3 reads TGCAGTACTAGACTTAGCGGGAGGGCCTGGTACGAGCAGTACTTC.

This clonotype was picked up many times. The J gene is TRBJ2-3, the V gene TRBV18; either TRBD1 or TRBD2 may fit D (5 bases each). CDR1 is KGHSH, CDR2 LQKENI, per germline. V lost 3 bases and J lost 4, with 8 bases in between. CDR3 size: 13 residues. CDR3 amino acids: CASSPGAADTQYF. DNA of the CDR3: TGTGCCAGCTCACCCGGGGCCGCAGATACGCAGTATTTT.

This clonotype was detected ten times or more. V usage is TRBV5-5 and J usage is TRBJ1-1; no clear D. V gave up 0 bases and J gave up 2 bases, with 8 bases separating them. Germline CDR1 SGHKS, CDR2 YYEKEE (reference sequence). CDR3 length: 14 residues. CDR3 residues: CASSLVQLNTEAFF. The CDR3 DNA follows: TGTGCCAGCAGCTTGGTTCAGTTAAACACTGAAGCTTTCTTT.

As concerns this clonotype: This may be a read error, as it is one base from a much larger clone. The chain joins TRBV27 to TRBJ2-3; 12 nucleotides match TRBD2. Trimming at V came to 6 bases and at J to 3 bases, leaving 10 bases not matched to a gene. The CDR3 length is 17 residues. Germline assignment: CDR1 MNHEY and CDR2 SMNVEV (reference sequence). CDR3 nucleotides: TGTGCCAGCAGGCTGCTGACTAGCGGGAGCGTAACAGATACGCAGTATTTT. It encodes CASRLLTSGSVTDTQYF.

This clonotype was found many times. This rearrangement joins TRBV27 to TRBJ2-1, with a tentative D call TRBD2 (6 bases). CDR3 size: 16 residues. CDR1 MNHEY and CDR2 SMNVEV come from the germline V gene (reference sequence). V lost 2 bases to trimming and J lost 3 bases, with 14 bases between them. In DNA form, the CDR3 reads TGTGCCAGCAGTTTAGGGGTACGGGAGCGCTACAATGAGCAGTTCTTC. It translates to CASSLGVRERYNEQFF.